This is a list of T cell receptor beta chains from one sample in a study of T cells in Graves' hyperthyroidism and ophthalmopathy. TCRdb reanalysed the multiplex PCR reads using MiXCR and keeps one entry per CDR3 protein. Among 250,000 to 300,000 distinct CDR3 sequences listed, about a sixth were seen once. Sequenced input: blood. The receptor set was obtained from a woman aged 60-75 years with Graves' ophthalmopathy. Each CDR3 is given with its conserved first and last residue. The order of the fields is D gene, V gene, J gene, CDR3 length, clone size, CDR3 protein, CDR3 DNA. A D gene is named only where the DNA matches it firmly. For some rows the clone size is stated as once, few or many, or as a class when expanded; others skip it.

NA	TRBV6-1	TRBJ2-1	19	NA	CASSVVDLRGTENYNEQFF	TGTGCCAGCAGTGTTGTAGATCTCCGCGGGACAGAGAACTACAATGAGCAGTTCTTC
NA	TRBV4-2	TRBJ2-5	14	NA	CASSPGSQWETQYF	TGTGCCAGCAGCCCGGGATCTCAATGGGAGACCCAGTACTTC
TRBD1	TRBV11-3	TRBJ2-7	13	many	CASSPDRGREQYF	TGTGCCAGCAGTCCTGACAGGGGACGCGAGCAGTACTTC
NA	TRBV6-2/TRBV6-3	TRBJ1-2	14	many	CASSSVGLPYGYTF	TGTGCCAGCAGTTCCGTGGGCCTTCCCTATGGCTACACCTTC
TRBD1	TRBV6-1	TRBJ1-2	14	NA	CASSPGTEVYGYTF	TGTGCCAGCAGTCCCGGGACAGAAGTCTATGGCTACACCTTC
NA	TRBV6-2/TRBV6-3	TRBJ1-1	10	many	CASRSTEAFF	TGTGCCAGCAGGAGCACTGAAGCTTTCTTT
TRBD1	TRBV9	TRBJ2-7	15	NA	CASSVDGLGTEKQYF	TGTGCCAGCAGCGTAGATGGGTTGGGGACAGAAAAGCAGTACTTC
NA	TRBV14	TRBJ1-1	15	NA	CASSQDKGMNTEAFF	TGTGCCAGCAGCCAAGATAAGGGGATGAACACTGAAGCTTTCTTT
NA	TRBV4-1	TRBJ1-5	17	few	CASSRMSGSYSNQPQHF	TGCGCCAGCAGCCGCATGAGCGGAAGCTATAGCAATCAGCCCCAGCATTTT
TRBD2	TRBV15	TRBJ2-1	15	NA	CATSRLGLDSNEQFF	TGTGCCACCAGCAGATTGGGACTAGACTCCAATGAGCAGTTCTTC
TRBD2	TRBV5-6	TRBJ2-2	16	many	CASSFPSGRNTGELFF	TGTGCCAGCAGCTTTCCTAGCGGAAGGAACACCGGGGAGCTGTTTTTT
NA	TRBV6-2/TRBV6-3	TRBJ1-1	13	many	CASSSPAGTEAFF	TGTGCCAGCAGTTCTCCGGCAGGCACTGAAGCTTTCTTT
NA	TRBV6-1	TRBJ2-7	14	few	CASSQGAGTYEQYF	TGTGCCAGCAGCCAGGGTGCCGGCACCTACGAGCAGTACTTC
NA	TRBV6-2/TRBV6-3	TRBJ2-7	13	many	CASSHNNIYEQYF	TGTGCCAGCAGTCACAACAATATCTACGAGCAGTACTTC
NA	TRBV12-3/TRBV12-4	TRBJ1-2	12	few	CATSLGAEGYTF	TGTGCCACCTCCCTGGGGGCTGAGGGCTACACCTTC
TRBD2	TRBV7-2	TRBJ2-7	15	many	CASSASSGGYFEQYF	TGTGCCAGCAGCGCCTCCAGCGGGGGGTATTTCGAGCAGTACTTC
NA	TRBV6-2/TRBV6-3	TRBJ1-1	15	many	CASSYGVGQKTEAFF	TGTGCCAGCAGTTACGGAGTCGGACAGAAGACTGAAGCTTTCTTT
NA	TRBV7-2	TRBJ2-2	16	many	CASSLMRVGNTGELFF	TGTGCCAGCAGCTTAATGAGGGTGGGGAACACCGGGGAGCTGTTTTTT
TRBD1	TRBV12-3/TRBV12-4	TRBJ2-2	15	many	CASSTRQGDTGELFF	TGTGCCAGCAGTACCCGCCAGGGGGACACCGGGGAGCTGTTTTTT
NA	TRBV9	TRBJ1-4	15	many	CASSVRDGRNEKLFF	TGTGCCAGCAGCGTACGGGACGGACGTAATGAAAAACTGTTTTTT
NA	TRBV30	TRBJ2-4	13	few	CAWSQGFENIQYF	TGTGCCTGGTCGCAGGGCTTCGAAAACATTCAGTACTTC
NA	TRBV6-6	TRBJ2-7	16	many	CASSYSNAGFRYEQYF	TGTGCCAGCAGTTACTCAAATGCAGGGTTTCGTTACGAGCAGTACTTC
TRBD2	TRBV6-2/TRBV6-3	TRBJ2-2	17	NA	CASSQTIAGGMVGELFF	TGTGCCAGCAGTCAAACGATAGCGGGAGGAATGGTCGGGGAGCTGTTTTTT
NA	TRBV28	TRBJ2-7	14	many	CASSQAGALYEQYF	TGTGCCAGCAGCCAAGCAGGGGCCCTATACGAGCAGTACTTC
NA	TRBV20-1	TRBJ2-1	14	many	CSARVPGLPNEQFF	TGCAGTGCTAGAGTACCGGGACTTCCCAATGAGCAGTTCTTC
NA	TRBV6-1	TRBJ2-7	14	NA	CASSEWALGYEQYF	TGTGCCAGCAGTGAATGGGCTTTGGGCTACGAGCAGTACTTC
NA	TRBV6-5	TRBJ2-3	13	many	CASSYPAADTQYF	TGTGCCAGCAGTTACCCGGCGGCAGATACGCAGTATTTT
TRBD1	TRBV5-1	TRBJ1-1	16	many	CASSLERGQLVTEAFF	TGCGCCAGCAGCTTGGAGAGGGGGCAGTTGGTTACTGAAGCTTTCTTT
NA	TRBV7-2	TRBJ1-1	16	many	CASSFDSASMNTEAFF	TGTGCCAGCAGCTTCGACAGTGCCAGTATGAACACTGAAGCTTTCTTT
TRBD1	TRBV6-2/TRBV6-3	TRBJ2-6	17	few	CASSPGTGGAGANVLTF	TGTGCCAGCAGTCCCGGGACAGGGGGCGCCGGGGCCAACGTCCTGACTTTC
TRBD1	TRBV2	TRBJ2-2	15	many	CASSERDRASGELFF	TGTGCCAGCAGTGAAAGGGACAGGGCGTCAGGGGAGCTGTTTTTT